This paragraph covers one T cell receptor (beta chain) sequence. Per the germline V gene, CDR1 is MDHEN and CDR2 is SYDVKM. V was cut by 0 bases and J by 0 bases, with 9 bases left in between. The CDR3 loop spans 16 amino acids. The record originates from a study of blood T cell repertoires in COVID-19. Looking at the study overall: The origin of the acute and convalescent COVID-19 samples was the United States, Italy and Spain. Sample material is recorded as cDNA or gDNA derived from T cells, B-cell-depleted T cells, or PBMCs.

The assay was immunoSEQ multiplex PCR, and TCRdb's table has in-frame clones only and misses some. Among roughly 290,000 clones, around 85% were seen once, and the ten largest hold about 1%. This TCR derives from a human donor with COVID-19, enrolled during active disease. The donor label of this sample is uncertain. The chain recombines TRBV28 with TRBJ1-5; no clear D gene. The sample comprised peripheral blood. CDR3 nucleotides: TGTGCCAGCAGTTTATGGGCCCGACTTAGCAATCAGCCCCAGCATTTT. Protein sequence: CASSLWARLSNQPQHF.